This is a list of T cell receptor beta chains from one sample in a study of blood T cell repertoires in COVID-19. Sequenced by immunoSEQ multiplex PCR; TCRdb stores in-frame clones only, minus some. The data contain tens of thousands of clones, approximately 88% of them seen just once; the ten biggest clones take up about 4.8%. The sample taken for sequencing was peripheral blood. The receptors stem from a man aged 60-69 years with COVID-19, enrolled during active disease. CDR3s include the opening cysteine and the closing phenylalanine or tryptophan. Each record gives: J gene, D gene, V gene, clone size, CDR3 protein, CDR3 DNA. D genes are given only for firm matches. Clone size is not always given. Where it is, it says once, few, many or a class for expanded clones.

j_call: TRBJ2-2; d_call: TRBD2; v_call: TRBV11-3; clone_size: .; cdr3_aa: CASSSGTSGSGELFF; cdr3_nt: TGTGCCAGCAGCTCCGGGACTAGCGGCTCCGGGGAGCTGTTTTTT
j_call: TRBJ2-7; d_call: TRBD1; v_call: TRBV5-1; clone_size: .; cdr3_aa: CASSLWDSAYEQYF; cdr3_nt: TGCGCCAGCAGCTTATGGGACAGCGCCTACGAGCAGTACTTC
j_call: TRBJ2-2; d_call: .; v_call: TRBV10-3; clone_size: .; cdr3_aa: CAISEFRDGELFF; cdr3_nt: TGTGCCATCAGTGAGTTCAGGGACGGGGAGCTGTTTTTT
j_call: TRBJ2-7; d_call: TRBD1; v_call: TRBV5-6; clone_size: few; cdr3_aa: CASSLGQGIHEQYF; cdr3_nt: TGTGCCAGCAGCTTGGGACAGGGAATCCACGAGCAGTACTTC
j_call: TRBJ1-3; d_call: TRBD1; v_call: TRBV30; clone_size: .; cdr3_aa: CAWGQGTGNTIYF; cdr3_nt: TGTGCCTGGGGACAGGGTACTGGAAACACCATATATTTT
j_call: TRBJ2-7; d_call: TRBD1; v_call: TRBV25-1; clone_size: .; cdr3_aa: CASSDSGTGSYEQYF; cdr3_nt: TGTGCCAGCAGTGATTCGGGGACAGGGTCCTACGAGCAGTACTTC
j_call: TRBJ2-3; d_call: .; v_call: TRBV2; clone_size: .; cdr3_aa: CASFLGVTSTDTQYF; cdr3_nt: TGTGCCAGCTTCCTCGGGGTGACTAGCACAGATACGCAGTATTTT
j_call: TRBJ2-1; d_call: TRBD2; v_call: TRBV7-9; clone_size: .; cdr3_aa: CASSLAEVAGGIWQFF; cdr3_nt: TGTGCCAGCAGCTTGGCCGAGGTAGCGGGAGGTATTTGGCAGTTCTTC
j_call: TRBJ2-5; d_call: .; v_call: TRBV9; clone_size: .; cdr3_aa: CASSVGKGNQETQYF; cdr3_nt: TGTGCCAGCAGCGTAGGTAAGGGGAATCAAGAGACCCAGTACTTC
j_call: TRBJ1-1; d_call: .; v_call: TRBV9; clone_size: .; cdr3_aa: CASSEGSGIGAEAFF; cdr3_nt: TGTGCCAGCAGCGAGGGGTCAGGGATAGGGGCTGAAGCTTTCTTT
j_call: TRBJ1-2; d_call: TRBD1; v_call: TRBV27; clone_size: .; cdr3_aa: CASAVRQGNYGYTF; cdr3_nt: TGTGCCAGCGCCGTTCGACAGGGGAACTATGGCTACACCTTC
j_call: TRBJ2-7; d_call: TRBD2; v_call: TRBV5-1; clone_size: .; cdr3_aa: CASSRAGTSLVYEQYF; cdr3_nt: TGCGCCAGCAGCCGTGCCGGGACTAGTCTTGTCTACGAGCAGTACTTC
j_call: TRBJ2-7; d_call: .; v_call: TRBV5-1; clone_size: once; cdr3_aa: CASSADSLIGQYF; cdr3_nt: TGCGCCAGCAGCGCGGACAGTCTGATCGGGCAGTACTTC
j_call: TRBJ1-1; d_call: .; v_call: TRBV24-1; clone_size: .; cdr3_aa: CATSGERAGNTEAFF; cdr3_nt: TGTGCCACCAGTGGTGAACGAGCGGGGAACACTGAAGCTTTCTTT
j_call: TRBJ1-5; d_call: .; v_call: TRBV18; clone_size: once; cdr3_aa: CASSRDRNQPQHF; cdr3_nt: TGTGCCAGCTCACGAGACAGAAATCAGCCCCAGCATTTT
j_call: TRBJ1-5; d_call: .; v_call: TRBV7-9; clone_size: .; cdr3_aa: CASSLGGLSNQPQHF; cdr3_nt: TGTGCCAGCAGCTTAGGGGGACTGAGCAATCAGCCCCAGCATTTT
j_call: TRBJ2-7; d_call: TRBD2; v_call: TRBV12-5; clone_size: .; cdr3_aa: CASGLARTSINEQYF; cdr3_nt: TGTGCTAGTGGTTTGGCCAGGACTAGTATCAACGAGCAGTACTTC
j_call: TRBJ2-5; d_call: TRBD1; v_call: TRBV5-1; clone_size: once; cdr3_aa: CAGAATGAETQYF; cdr3_nt: TGCGCCGGGGCCGCGACAGGGGCAGAGACCCAGTACTTC
j_call: TRBJ2-7; d_call: .; v_call: TRBV11-3; clone_size: .; cdr3_aa: CASSSREHPGAYEQYF; cdr3_nt: TGTGCCAGCAGCTCCCGGGAGCACCCGGGGGCCTACGAGCAGTACTTC
j_call: TRBJ1-4; d_call: .; v_call: TRBV7-2; clone_size: .; cdr3_aa: CASSQDSSNEKLFF; cdr3_nt: TGTGCCAGCAGCCAAGACAGTTCTAATGAAAAACTGTTTTTT
j_call: TRBJ1-1; d_call: .; v_call: TRBV19; clone_size: .; cdr3_aa: CASSIQGQINTEAFF; cdr3_nt: TGTGCCAGTAGTATTCAGGGGCAGATAAACACTGAAGCTTTCTTT
j_call: TRBJ1-2; d_call: TRBD1; v_call: TRBV30; clone_size: few; cdr3_aa: CAWSVNRGRNYGYTF; cdr3_nt: TGTGCCTGGAGTGTAAACAGGGGGCGCAACTATGGCTACACCTTC
j_call: TRBJ2-5; d_call: TRBD2; v_call: TRBV4-3; clone_size: .; cdr3_aa: CASSQDWVAGGETQYF; cdr3_nt: TGCGCCAGCAGCCAAGATTGGGTAGCGGGAGGAGAGACCCAGTACTTC
j_call: TRBJ2-1; d_call: TRBD2; v_call: TRBV5-1; clone_size: .; cdr3_aa: CASNIAGDKTYNEQFF; cdr3_nt: TGCGCCAGCAATATAGCGGGAGATAAGACCTACAATGAGCAGTTCTTC
j_call: TRBJ1-4; d_call: .; v_call: TRBV11-2; clone_size: .; cdr3_aa: CASSLGLGVNEKLFF; cdr3_nt: TGTGCCAGCAGCTTAGGCCTAGGGGTTAATGAAAAACTGTTTTTT